These T cell receptor beta chains were read from a single sample in a study of vaccination and CD4 T cells after COVID-19. Each CDR3 protein gets one entry after TCRdb re-called the PCR reads with MiXCR. The repertoire has 15,000 to 20,000 distinct CDR3 sequences, over 40% of them found once; the top ten carry about 2.7%. No antigen has been identified for these receptors. Sequencing was performed on CD4+ T cells from blood, cultured in vitro, taken after SARS-CoV-2 vaccination. Receptor source: a human donor who had recovered from COVID-19. The CDR3 runs from the conserved cysteine through the conserved F or W. Each record gives: CDR3 DNA, CDR3 protein, D gene, V gene, clone size, J gene. D genes are given only for firm matches. Clone size appears in some rows only: once, few, many, or a class for an expanded clone.

cdr3_nt: TGTGCCAGCAGCTTTTCAGGGGGCGCGATGGGCTACACCTTC; cdr3_aa: CASSFSGGAMGYTF; d_call: TRBD1; v_call: TRBV5-4; clone_size: NA; j_call: TRBJ1-2
cdr3_nt: TGTGCCAGCTCACCATCAACCAGTCGGAATTCACCCCTCCACTTT; cdr3_aa: CASSPSTSRNSPLHF; d_call: NA; v_call: TRBV18; clone_size: NA; j_call: TRBJ1-6
cdr3_nt: TGTGCCAGCAGCATCGGGGCCTCCAGTTCACCCCTCCACTTT; cdr3_aa: CASSIGASSSPLHF; d_call: NA; v_call: TRBV9; clone_size: NA; j_call: TRBJ1-6
cdr3_nt: TGCGCCAGCAGCCCTGGTCTGGGACAAGGGAATTCACCCCTCCACTTT; cdr3_aa: CASSPGLGQGNSPLHF; d_call: NA; v_call: TRBV5-1; clone_size: NA; j_call: TRBJ1-6
cdr3_nt: TGTGCCAGCAGCATCCCTAGCGGGGTCGGGCCAAAATACAATGAGCAGTTCTTC; cdr3_aa: CASSIPSGVGPKYNEQFF; d_call: TRBD2; v_call: TRBV7-9; clone_size: NA; j_call: TRBJ2-1
cdr3_nt: TGTGCCAGCAGTTTCCTCCGGACAGGGAGCGGCTATGGCTACACCTTC; cdr3_aa: CASSFLRTGSGYGYTF; d_call: TRBD1; v_call: TRBV28; clone_size: NA; j_call: TRBJ1-2
cdr3_nt: TGTGCCAGCAGTTACAGCCTTTTTCCGCAGTATTTT; cdr3_aa: CASSYSLFPQYF; d_call: NA; v_call: TRBV6-2/TRBV6-3; clone_size: NA; j_call: TRBJ2-3
cdr3_nt: TGCAGTACTCTCTATTGGGACAGCACCTACGAGCAGTACTTC; cdr3_aa: CSTLYWDSTYEQYF; d_call: TRBD1; v_call: TRBV20-1; clone_size: once; j_call: TRBJ2-7
cdr3_nt: TGTGCCAGTAGTATGGGACTAGCGGCGGCCAATGAGCAGTTCTTC; cdr3_aa: CASSMGLAAANEQFF; d_call: TRBD2; v_call: TRBV19; clone_size: NA; j_call: TRBJ2-1
cdr3_nt: TGTGCCAGTAGTACCGTTCTGGGGCCCTACGAGCAGTACTTC; cdr3_aa: CASSTVLGPYEQYF; d_call: NA; v_call: TRBV19; clone_size: NA; j_call: TRBJ2-7
cdr3_nt: TGTGCCAGCAGTGCTAAATGGGGGGTAACGGGCAATGAGCAGTTCTTC; cdr3_aa: CASSAKWGVTGNEQFF; d_call: NA; v_call: TRBV7-2; clone_size: NA; j_call: TRBJ2-1
cdr3_nt: TGTGCCAGTAGTACGTTGGCGGGACAGGGTTACGAGCAGTACTTC; cdr3_aa: CASSTLAGQGYEQYF; d_call: TRBD1; v_call: TRBV19; clone_size: few; j_call: TRBJ2-7
cdr3_nt: TGTGCCAGCAGCTTTAGCCAGGGACGCTCTAACTATGGCTACACCTTC; cdr3_aa: CASSFSQGRSNYGYTF; d_call: NA; v_call: TRBV11-2; clone_size: NA; j_call: TRBJ1-2
cdr3_nt: TGCAGTGCTAGACGAGTTCGCTCAGGGAGGATCTCCTACGAGCAGTACTTC; cdr3_aa: CSARRVRSGRISYEQYF; d_call: NA; v_call: TRBV20-1; clone_size: NA; j_call: TRBJ2-7
cdr3_nt: TGTGCCAGCAGTGATCCGAACACTGAAGCTTTCTTT; cdr3_aa: CASSDPNTEAFF; d_call: NA; v_call: TRBV27; clone_size: few; j_call: TRBJ1-1
cdr3_nt: TGTGCCAGCACGACAGGGGCGAACATGAACACTGAAGCTTTCTTT; cdr3_aa: CASTTGANMNTEAFF; d_call: TRBD1; v_call: TRBV6-1; clone_size: NA; j_call: TRBJ1-1
cdr3_nt: TGCAGTGCTAGAGGCCCTCAAGAGACCCAGTACTTC; cdr3_aa: CSARGPQETQYF; d_call: NA; v_call: TRBV20-1; clone_size: NA; j_call: TRBJ2-5
cdr3_nt: TGTGCCAGCAGCTTAGAGCACAGGCTCGTCACCTTC; cdr3_aa: CASSLEHRLVTF; d_call: NA; v_call: TRBV11-3; clone_size: few; j_call: TRBJ1-2
cdr3_nt: TGTGCCAGCAGTGACAGAACAGATTATAATTCACCCCTCCACTTT; cdr3_aa: CASSDRTDYNSPLHF; d_call: NA; v_call: TRBV25-1; clone_size: NA; j_call: TRBJ1-6
cdr3_nt: TGTGCCTGGAGTGTAAGGCAGGGAGCTAACTATGGCTACACCTTC; cdr3_aa: CAWSVRQGANYGYTF; d_call: NA; v_call: TRBV30; clone_size: NA; j_call: TRBJ1-2
cdr3_nt: TGTGCCAGCAGCCCCCTAACGGGGGTGAACACTGAAGCTTTCTTT; cdr3_aa: CASSPLTGVNTEAFF; d_call: NA; v_call: TRBV11-3; clone_size: NA; j_call: TRBJ1-1
cdr3_nt: TGTGCCAGCAGCTTAGTGACGGAAGATTCGCAGTATTTT; cdr3_aa: CASSLVTEDSQYF; d_call: NA; v_call: TRBV7-2; clone_size: NA; j_call: TRBJ2-3
cdr3_nt: TGTGCCAGCAGCTTAATCCCTACGGGGGGGACAAATACGCAGTATTTT; cdr3_aa: CASSLIPTGGTNTQYF; d_call: TRBD2; v_call: TRBV7-3; clone_size: NA; j_call: TRBJ2-3
cdr3_nt: TGTGCCAGCAGTTACTCCACCCAAAATCAGCCCCAGCATTTT; cdr3_aa: CASSYSTQNQPQHF; d_call: NA; v_call: TRBV6-2/TRBV6-3; clone_size: NA; j_call: TRBJ1-5
cdr3_nt: TGTGCCAGTAGTACCCAGACTGAGCGTGGAGGCTACACCTTC; cdr3_aa: CASSTQTERGGYTF; d_call: NA; v_call: TRBV19; clone_size: NA; j_call: TRBJ1-2
cdr3_nt: TGTGCCAGCAGTTTATGGGTAGGGACGGGGAGCAATCAGCCCCAGCATTTT; cdr3_aa: CASSLWVGTGSNQPQHF; d_call: NA; v_call: TRBV28; clone_size: NA; j_call: TRBJ1-5
cdr3_nt: TGTGCCCCCCCAACAGGAAAAGCTAACTATGGCTACACCTTC; cdr3_aa: CAPPTGKANYGYTF; d_call: NA; v_call: TRBV21-1; clone_size: NA; j_call: TRBJ1-2
cdr3_nt: TGCGCCAGCAGCTCCGGGACCCTGGGGGAAAAACTGTTTTTT; cdr3_aa: CASSSGTLGEKLFF; d_call: NA; v_call: TRBV5-1; clone_size: NA; j_call: TRBJ1-4
cdr3_nt: TGTGCCAGCAGCGTAGGGGGAGGAGACAATCAGCCCCAGCATTTT; cdr3_aa: CASSVGGGDNQPQHF; d_call: NA; v_call: TRBV9; clone_size: once; j_call: TRBJ1-5
cdr3_nt: TGCAGCGTGGCGCACTCAGTTAATTCACCCCTCCACTTT; cdr3_aa: CSVAHSVNSPLHF; d_call: NA; v_call: TRBV29-1; clone_size: NA; j_call: TRBJ1-6
cdr3_nt: TGTGCAGCTGGGCCGGGGAACATTCAGTACTTC; cdr3_aa: CAAGPGNIQYF; d_call: NA; v_call: TRBV19; clone_size: NA; j_call: TRBJ2-4
cdr3_nt: TGTGCCAGCAGTTTAATTCGGGGTGGCTACACCTTC; cdr3_aa: CASSLIRGGYTF; d_call: NA; v_call: TRBV28; clone_size: NA; j_call: TRBJ1-2
cdr3_nt: TGTGCCAGCAGCGCACGGGACAGGGGGCGAAGCGGCTACACCTTC; cdr3_aa: CASSARDRGRSGYTF; d_call: TRBD1; v_call: TRBV2; clone_size: NA; j_call: TRBJ1-2
cdr3_nt: TGTGCCAGCAGCCTGACTAGCGGGAACACCGGGGAGCTGTTTTTT; cdr3_aa: CASSLTSGNTGELFF; d_call: TRBD2; v_call: TRBV7-2; clone_size: NA; j_call: TRBJ2-2
cdr3_nt: TGCAGTGCTAGAGTTAGTCCGGGGCCGGACTCTGGAAACACCATATATTTT; cdr3_aa: CSARVSPGPDSGNTIYF; d_call: NA; v_call: TRBV20-1; clone_size: NA; j_call: TRBJ1-3
cdr3_nt: TGTGCCAGCAGCCCGTCAGGGGGCAACTATGGCTACACCTTC; cdr3_aa: CASSPSGGNYGYTF; d_call: TRBD1; v_call: TRBV7-3; clone_size: NA; j_call: TRBJ1-2
cdr3_nt: TGTGCCAGCAGCCCCCTAGGTGGCGGGAACACTGAAGCTTTCTTT; cdr3_aa: CASSPLGGGNTEAFF; d_call: NA; v_call: TRBV7-6; clone_size: NA; j_call: TRBJ1-1
cdr3_nt: TGTGCCAGCAGCCCCCGACAGACCTACGAGCAGTACTTC; cdr3_aa: CASSPRQTYEQYF; d_call: NA; v_call: TRBV11-1; clone_size: NA; j_call: TRBJ2-7
cdr3_nt: TGTGCCTGTCCAGGGCTCTATGGCTACACCTTC; cdr3_aa: CACPGLYGYTF; d_call: NA; v_call: TRBV30; clone_size: once; j_call: TRBJ1-2
cdr3_nt: TGTGCCAGCAGCTCCTTTGCTGGGACGTACTATGGCTACACCTTC; cdr3_aa: CASSSFAGTYYGYTF; d_call: NA; v_call: TRBV7-9; clone_size: few; j_call: TRBJ1-2
cdr3_nt: TGTGCCAGCAGCTACGGTCGATACAATGAGCAGTTCTTC; cdr3_aa: CASSYGRYNEQFF; d_call: NA; v_call: TRBV7-2; clone_size: NA; j_call: TRBJ2-1
cdr3_nt: TGTGCCAGCAGCCAAGATGTAGGTCTGGGAAGCTCCTACGAGCAGTACTTC; cdr3_aa: CASSQDVGLGSSYEQYF; d_call: NA; v_call: TRBV4-2; clone_size: NA; j_call: TRBJ2-7
cdr3_nt: TGCAGTGCTAGTTTGGGGTGGTATGGCTACACCTTC; cdr3_aa: CSASLGWYGYTF; d_call: NA; v_call: TRBV20-1; clone_size: few; j_call: TRBJ1-2
cdr3_nt: TGTGCCAGCAGCTTGTCTGCAGGCTATAATTCACCCCTCCACTTT; cdr3_aa: CASSLSAGYNSPLHF; d_call: NA; v_call: TRBV7-9; clone_size: few; j_call: TRBJ1-6
cdr3_nt: TGCACCAGCAGCCCAACTGGCGGGGGCCACGAGCAGTACTTC; cdr3_aa: CTSSPTGGGHEQYF; d_call: NA; v_call: TRBV1; clone_size: NA; j_call: TRBJ2-7
cdr3_nt: TGTGCCACCGATAGGGGGCGGGGGCCCCAGCATTTT; cdr3_aa: CATDRGRGPQHF; d_call: TRBD1; v_call: TRBV19; clone_size: NA; j_call: TRBJ1-5
cdr3_nt: TGTGCCAGTAGTCAAGGGAGGGCATCTAACTATGGCTACACCTTC; cdr3_aa: CASSQGRASNYGYTF; d_call: NA; v_call: TRBV19; clone_size: NA; j_call: TRBJ1-2
cdr3_nt: TGTGCCTGGAGTCTATGGGACGGCAATCAGCCCCAGCATTTT; cdr3_aa: CAWSLWDGNQPQHF; d_call: NA; v_call: TRBV30; clone_size: NA; j_call: TRBJ1-5